This is a list of T cell receptor beta chains from one sample in a study of blood T cells in healthy people across ages. MiXCR, run by TCRdb on the 5' RACE reads, gives a single entry per CDR3 protein. The sample lists about 800,000 distinct CDR3 sequences, around 25% seen once, with 3% to 4% in the top ten. Another study also made use of these data, one on T cells of mothers and their children.

Sequencing input: blood. These receptors were taken from a boy aged 10-17 years in good health. The CDR3 runs from the conserved cysteine through the conserved F or W. A D gene is named only where the DNA matches it firmly. The size field is filled for only some rows; it gives once, few, many or a size class.

clone_size	d_call	v_call	j_call	cdr3_nt	cdr3_aa
few	TRBD1	TRBV30	TRBJ1-1	TGTGCCTGGTACTACAGGGGGAACACTGAAGCTTTCTTT	CAWYYRGNTEAFF
.	TRBD1	TRBV5-6	TRBJ2-3	TGTGCCAGCAGCTATACGGGACAGAGTCGCACAGATACGCAGTATTTT	CASSYTGQSRTDTQYF
few	TRBD1	TRBV4-1	TRBJ2-7	TGCGCCAGCAGCCAAGGGACAGGTCCGGGCGGAAGCTCCTACGAGCAGTACTTC	CASSQGTGPGGSSYEQYF
few	.	TRBV11-1	TRBJ1-1	TGTGCCAGCAGCCCCCGGATCACGAACACTGAAGCTTTCTTT	CASSPRITNTEAFF
.	.	TRBV29-1	TRBJ2-7	TGCAGCGTTGAGGGTATGTGGGGGCTCGAGCAGTACTTC	CSVEGMWGLEQYF
once	.	TRBV20-1	TRBJ1-3	TGCAGTGCTATTGGGACTGCCGGAAACACCATATATTTT	CSAIGTAGNTIYF
.	TRBD1	TRBV2	TRBJ1-5	TGTGCCAGCAGTCCGGGACAGGGGACGCAGCCCCAGCATTTT	CASSPGQGTQPQHF
.	TRBD2	TRBV20-1	TRBJ2-3	TGCAGTGTCACTAGCGGGGCAACTAGCACAGATACGCAGTATTTT	CSVTSGATSTDTQYF
once	.	TRBV19	TRBJ1-2	TGTGCCAGTAGTGGCCGGGACCGGAACTATGGCTACACCTTC	CASSGRDRNYGYTF
few	.	TRBV12-3/TRBV12-4	TRBJ1-5	TGTGCCAGCAGTTTATATGGGGGTAATCAGCCCCAGCATTTT	CASSLYGGNQPQHF
few	.	TRBV29-1	TRBJ1-1	TGCAGCGTTGACGATTCGCCGAACACTGAAGCTTTCTTT	CSVDDSPNTEAFF
few	TRBD2	TRBV12-3/TRBV12-4	TRBJ2-4	TGTGCCAGCAGGCAGGGCGGAAATGGGGGGACTAGCGGGAGCCCTTTGAACATTCAGTACTTC	CASRQGGNGGTSGSPLNIQYF
.	.	TRBV19	TRBJ1-1	TGTGCCAGTACCCCTCATCCCAGTATCGCTGAAGCTTTCTTT	CASTPHPSIAEAFF
few	.	TRBV20-1	TRBJ2-1	TGCAGTGCTAGCCCCAGGACTACCCAGTGGGCTAGTGAGCAGTTCTTC	CSASPRTTQWASEQFF
.	.	TRBV6-5	TRBJ1-1	TGTGCCAGCAGTTACACGGTGGCGGCGAACACTGAAGCTTTCTTT	CASSYTVAANTEAFF
.	.	TRBV27	TRBJ2-3	TGTGCCAGCACCCGACAGAGCACAGATACGCAGTATTTT	CASTRQSTDTQYF
.	TRBD1	TRBV12-3/TRBV12-4	TRBJ1-4	TGTGCCAGCAGGTCCGACAGGGGGGGAGAAAAACTGCTTTTT	CASRSDRGGEKLLF
.	.	TRBV7-9	TRBJ2-1	TGTGCCTGCCTTGAGGTTTTGCGGGATGAGCAGTTCTTC	CACLEVLRDEQFF
.	TRBD2	TRBV20-1	TRBJ2-1	TGCAGTGCTAGAGTGGCTAGCGGGAGAGTAACCTACAATGAGCAGTTCTTC	CSARVASGRVTYNEQFF
.	.	TRBV3-1	TRBJ1-5	TGTGCCAGCAGCCATGGCACATATCAGCCCCAGCATTTT	CASSHGTYQPQHF
few	.	TRBV5-6	TRBJ2-1	TGTGCCAGCGGCTCGTACCCGGTGGGACCCGAAGAGAGCAATGAGCAGTTCTTC	CASGSYPVGPEESNEQFF
few	.	TRBV29-1	TRBJ2-3	TGCAGCGTTTTTGGTGGGGATACGCAGTATTTT	CSVFGGDTQYF
.	TRBD1	TRBV9	TRBJ1-2	TGTGCCAGCAGCGTCTCGCCCCGGGACAGGGCCGACTATGGCTACACCTTC	CASSVSPRDRADYGYTF
.	TRBD2	TRBV7-2	TRBJ2-5	TGTGCCAGCAGCCCTGGACTAGCGGGGGGTCAGACCCAGTACTTC	CASSPGLAGGQTQYF
few	TRBD1	TRBV28	TRBJ2-1	TGTGCCAGCAGTCCCCGGGACAGACCCTACAGTGAGCAGTTCTTC	CASSPRDRPYSEQFF
few	TRBD1	TRBV20-1	TRBJ2-7	TGCAGTGCTCTAAGGACAGGGAGCTACGAGCAGTACTTC	CSALRTGSYEQYF
few	TRBD1	TRBV7-9	TRBJ2-7	TGTGCCAGCAGCTTACCTCTGGCGGGACAGGGTTTTCGCGAGCAGTACTTC	CASSLPLAGQGFREQYF
few	.	TRBV29-1	TRBJ1-1	TGCAGCGTTGAAGCGCCAAAGGACGCTTTCTTT	CSVEAPKDAFF
few	.	TRBV5-5	TRBJ2-7	TGTGCCAGCAGCTGGGGGGGCCCGGGCCCTTACGAGCAGTACTTC	CASSWGGPGPYEQYF
.	.	TRBV7-8	TRBJ1-1	TGTGCCACGCGATCACGGGATTACACTGAAGCTTTCTTT	CATRSRDYTEAFF
.	TRBD2	TRBV12-3/TRBV12-4	TRBJ2-7	TGTGCCAGCACCCTGGGACTAGCGGAATACGAGCAGTACTTC	CASTLGLAEYEQYF
few	.	TRBV12-5	TRBJ2-5	TGTGCTAGTGGTTTGGGCCACACAGGTAGTTTTAGAGAGACCCAGTACTTC	CASGLGHTGSFRETQYF
few	TRBD2	TRBV9	TRBJ2-1	TGTGCCAGCAGTGGGAGACTAGCGGGAGGGGGTGAGCAGTTCTTC	CASSGRLAGGGEQFF
.	TRBD1	TRBV11-1	TRBJ2-7	TGTGCCAGCAGCTTTGACGGAACAGGGGGCTACGAGCAGTACTTC	CASSFDGTGGYEQYF
few	.	TRBV28	TRBJ2-7	TGTGCCAGCAGTTTATGGCAGGGCTCCCGCGAGCAGTACTTC	CASSLWQGSREQYF
.	.	TRBV3-1	TRBJ2-5	TGTGCCAGCAGCCATGTTTTACCGGGACTCCACAAAGAGACCCAGTACTTC	CASSHVLPGLHKETQYF
few	TRBD1	TRBV7-9	TRBJ1-1	TGTGCCAGCAGCCCGGGACAGGGGGCCACTGAAGCTTTCTTT	CASSPGQGATEAFF
.	TRBD1	TRBV28	TRBJ2-7	TGTGCCAGCAGTTTAAACAGGGGTAACTACGAGCAGTACTTC	CASSLNRGNYEQYF
.	.	TRBV27	TRBJ2-1	TGTGCCAGCAGTTTAATGCCCCTAGGCAATGAGCAGTTCTTC	CASSLMPLGNEQFF